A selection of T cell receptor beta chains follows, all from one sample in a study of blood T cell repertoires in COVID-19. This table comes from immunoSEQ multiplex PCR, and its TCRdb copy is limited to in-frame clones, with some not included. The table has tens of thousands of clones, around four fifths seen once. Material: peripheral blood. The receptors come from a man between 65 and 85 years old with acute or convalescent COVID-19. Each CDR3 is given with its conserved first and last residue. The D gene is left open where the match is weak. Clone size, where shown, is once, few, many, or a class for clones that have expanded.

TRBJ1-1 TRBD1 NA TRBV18 CASSAGQMNTEAFF TGTGCCAGCTCAGCGGGACAGATGAACACTGAAGCTTTCTTT
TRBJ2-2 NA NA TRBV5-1 CASSLFAGTGELFF TGCGCCAGCAGCTTATTCGCGGGAACCGGGGAGCTGTTTTTT
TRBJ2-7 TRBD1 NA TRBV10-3 CAISESPGQNYEQYF TGTGCCATCAGTGAGTCACCGGGACAGAACTACGAGCAGTACTTC
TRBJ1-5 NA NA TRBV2 CASRLSVYSNQPQHF TGTGCCAGCAGACTCAGCGTTTATAGCAATCAGCCCCAGCATTTT
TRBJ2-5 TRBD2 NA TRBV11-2 CASSLGLLAGRRETQYF TGTGCCAGCAGCTTAGGTCTCCTAGCGGGGCGGCGAGAGACCCAGTACTTC
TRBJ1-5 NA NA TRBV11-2 CASSLDSNQPQHF TGTGCCAGCAGCCTTGACAGTAATCAGCCCCAGCATTTT
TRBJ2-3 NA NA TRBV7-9 CASNPPLTSTDTQYF TGTGCCAGCAACCCCCCGTTGACTAGCACAGATACGCAGTATTTT
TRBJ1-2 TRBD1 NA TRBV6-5 CASRLDRVGNYGYTF TGTGCCAGCAGACTCGACAGGGTCGGGAACTATGGCTACACCTTC
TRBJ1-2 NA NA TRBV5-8 CASSLVLGNYGYTF TGTGCCAGCAGCTTGGTCCTCGGTAACTATGGCTACACCTTC
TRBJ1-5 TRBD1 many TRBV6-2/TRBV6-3 CASSTDRESNQPQHF TGTGCCAGCAGCACGGACAGGGAGAGCAATCAGCCCCAGCATTTT
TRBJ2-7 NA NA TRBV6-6 CASTGSYEQYF TGTGCCAGCACAGGGTCTTACGAGCAGTACTTC
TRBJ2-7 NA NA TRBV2 CASRRGYTSTYEQYF TGTGCCAGCAGAAGGGGATACACCAGTACCTACGAGCAGTACTTC
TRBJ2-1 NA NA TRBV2 CASSSPQGRSSYNEQFF TGTGCCAGCAGTAGCCCCCAAGGGAGGAGCTCCTACAATGAGCAGTTCTTC
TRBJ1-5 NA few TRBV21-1 CASPRGLNQPQHF TGTGCCAGCCCCAGGGGCCTAAATCAGCCCCAGCATTTT
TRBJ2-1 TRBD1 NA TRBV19 CASTGTGAVGQFF TGTGCCAGTACTGGGACAGGGGCCGTGGGGCAGTTCTTC
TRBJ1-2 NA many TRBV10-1 CASSAVAGWGYTF TGCGCCAGCAGTGCGGTGGCAGGCTGGGGCTACACCTTC
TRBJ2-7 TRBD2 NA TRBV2 CASRKTSGGTREQYF TGTGCCAGCAGGAAGACTAGCGGGGGGACGCGCGAGCAGTACTTC
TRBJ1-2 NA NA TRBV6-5 CASSYSMAVHYGYTF TGTGCCAGCAGTTACTCGATGGCGGTCCACTATGGCTACACCTTC
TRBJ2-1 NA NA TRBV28 CASPPGSSYNEQFF TGTGCCAGCCCGCCGGGGAGCTCCTACAATGAGCAGTTCTTC
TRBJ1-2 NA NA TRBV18 CASSPSPRPNALYGYTF TGTGCCAGCTCACCATCTCCCAGGCCAAACGCCCTCTATGGCTACACCTTC
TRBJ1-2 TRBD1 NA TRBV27 CASSFRQGNGYTF TGTGCCAGCAGTTTTCGACAGGGAAATGGCTACACCTTC
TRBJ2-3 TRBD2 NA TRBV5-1 CASSGGVSTDTQYF TGCGCCAGCAGTGGGGGGGTTAGCACAGATACGCAGTATTTT
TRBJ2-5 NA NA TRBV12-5 CASGRSYNQETQYF TGTGCTAGTGGCCGAAGTTACAACCAAGAGACCCAGTACTTC
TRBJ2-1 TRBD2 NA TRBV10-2 CASSVSGGDNEQFF TGCGCCAGCAGTGTTAGCGGGGGGGACAATGAGCAGTTCTTC
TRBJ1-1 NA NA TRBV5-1 CASSLGVSRDTEAFF TGCGCCAGCAGCTTGGGAGTTTCGAGGGACACTGAAGCTTTCTTT
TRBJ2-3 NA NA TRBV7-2 CASSLAVAGPRQYF TGTGCCAGCAGCTTAGCAGTGGCGGGTCCGCGGCAGTATTTT
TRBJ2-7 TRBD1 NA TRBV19 CASSKRDRAYEQYF TGTGCCAGTAGTAAAAGGGACAGGGCCTACGAGCAGTACTTC
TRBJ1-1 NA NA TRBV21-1 CASSKADRSGGNTEAFF TGTGCCAGCAGCAAAGCGGACAGGTCGGGTGGGAACACTGAAGCTTTCTTT
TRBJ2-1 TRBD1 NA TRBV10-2 CASRKQGASYNEQFF TGCGCCAGCAGGAAACAGGGGGCCTCCTACAATGAGCAGTTCTTC
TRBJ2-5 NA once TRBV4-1 CASSQSTGSETQYF TGCGCCAGCAGCCAGTCTACAGGGTCTGAGACCCAGTACTTC
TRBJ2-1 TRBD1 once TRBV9 CASSVVGQGGGEQFF TGTGCCAGCAGCGTAGTTGGACAGGGGGGTGGTGAGCAGTTCTTC
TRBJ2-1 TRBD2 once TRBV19 CASQGSGAYNEQFF TGTGCCAGTCAGGGTAGCGGGGCCTACAATGAGCAGTTCTTC
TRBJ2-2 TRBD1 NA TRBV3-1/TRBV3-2 CASRRQGPGELFF TGTGCCAGCAGGCGACAGGGACCCGGGGAGCTGTTTTTT
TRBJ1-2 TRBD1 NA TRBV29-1 CSVQGATYGYTF TGCAGCGTACAGGGGGCGACCTATGGCTACACCTTC
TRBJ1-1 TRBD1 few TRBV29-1 CSVFRDSFMNTEAFF TGCAGCGTATTCCGGGACAGTTTCATGAACACTGAAGCTTTCTTT
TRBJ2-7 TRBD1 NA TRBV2 CASSEALRVGQGFSYEQYF TGTGCCAGCAGTGAAGCCCTGAGAGTGGGACAGGGGTTCTCCTACGAGCAGTACTTC
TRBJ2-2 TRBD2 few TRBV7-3 CASSPLGGTGNTGELFF TGTGCCAGCAGCCCCTTGGGGGGGACGGGGAACACCGGGGAGCTGTTTTTT
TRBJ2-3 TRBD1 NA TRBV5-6 CASSSPPGTGAGDTQYF TGTGCCAGCAGCTCTCCGCCCGGGACAGGGGCTGGAGATACGCAGTATTTT
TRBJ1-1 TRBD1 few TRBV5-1 CASSLLAQGTGTEAFF TGCGCCAGCAGCTTGTTGGCACAGGGGACGGGCACTGAAGCTTTCTTT
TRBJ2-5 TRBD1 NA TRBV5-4 CASSMGQRQLETQYF TGTGCCAGCAGCATGGGACAGAGGCAATTGGAGACCCAGTACTTC
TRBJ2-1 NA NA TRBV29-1 CSVFGGRRYNEQFF TGCAGCGTTTTTGGTGGGAGACGGTACAATGAGCAGTTCTTC
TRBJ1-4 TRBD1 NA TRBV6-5 CASRDEGQVEEKLFF TGTGCCAGCAGGGATGAGGGACAGGTGGAGGAAAAACTGTTTTTT
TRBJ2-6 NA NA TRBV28 CASSLLGAGANVLTF TGTGCCAGCAGTTTATTGGGAGCTGGGGCCAACGTCCTGACTTTC
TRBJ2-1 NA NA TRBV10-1 CASSEWGDEQFF TGCGCCAGCAGTGAGTGGGGGGATGAGCAGTTCTTC
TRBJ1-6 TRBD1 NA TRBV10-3 CAIKGQGADSPLHF TGTGCCATCAAGGGACAGGGGGCGGATTCACCCCTCCACTTT
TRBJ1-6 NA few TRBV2 CASRSDGDNSPLHF TGTGCCAGCAGGTCGGACGGGGATAATTCACCCCTCCACTTT
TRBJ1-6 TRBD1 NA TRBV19 CASSMDRGYSPLHF TGTGCCAGTAGTATGGACAGGGGTTATTCACCCCTCCACTTT
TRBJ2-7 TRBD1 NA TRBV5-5 CASRTDRVSGEQYF TGTGCCAGCAGAACCGACAGGGTCTCTGGAGAGCAGTACTTC
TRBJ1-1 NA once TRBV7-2 CASRAGLNTEAFF TGTGCCAGCAGAGCAGGGTTGAACACTGAAGCTTTCTTT
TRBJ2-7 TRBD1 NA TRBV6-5 CASRTLTGMGEQYF TGTGCCAGCAGGACCCTGACAGGGATGGGTGAGCAGTACTTC
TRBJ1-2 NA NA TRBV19 CASSNVQGPYGYTF TGTGCCAGTAGTAACGTACAGGGCCCCTATGGCTACACCTTC
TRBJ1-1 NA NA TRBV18 CASSPGLFTEAFF TGTGCCAGCTCACCGGGACTGTTCACTGAAGCTTTCTTT
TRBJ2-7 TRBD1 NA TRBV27 CASSFRVDRAFRNEQYF TGTGCCAGCAGTTTTAGGGTCGACAGGGCATTTCGAAACGAGCAGTACTTC
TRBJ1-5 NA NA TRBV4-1 CASSQDGQGNQPQHF TGCGCCAGCAGCCAAGATGGCCAGGGTAATCAGCCCCAGCATTTT
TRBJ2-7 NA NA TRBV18 CASSPPDRARSYEQYF TGTGCCAGCTCACCCCCTGATCGAGCCCGCTCCTACGAGCAGTACTTC